This TCR beta chain was identified during a study of blood T cell repertoires in COVID-19. For the study at large: Whether acute or convalescent, the COVID-19 samples came from the United States, Italy and Spain. T cells, B-cell-depleted T cells, or PBMCs supplied cDNA or gDNA.

Cohorts were assigned according to the clinical history that participants reported. The table lists this clone with a count of one. The J segment lost 5 bases and the V segment lost 7 bases, leaving 13 bases of the junction unmatched. CDR3 length: 15 amino acids. Germline V gives CDR1 GTSNPN, CDR2 SVGIG (reference sequence). In the original processing: Estimated nucleated cell counts came from reference gene primer amplification. Profiling relied on immunoSEQ multiplex PCR, and the TCRdb table lists in-frame clones only, not all of them. D and trimming were read from the DNA, whereas the V and J calls and clone size are those reported in that table. This sample has around 250,000 clones; roughly 88% occur once, and the top ten carry over 3%.

The sample taken for sequencing was PBMCs or T cells enriched from blood (not recorded which). This TCR came from a woman in her forties who had been exposed to COVID-19. This chain links TRBV30 with TRBJ2-3; TRBD2 agrees at 9 bases. The CDR3 DNA is TGTGCCTCGGACACCTCTAGCGGGGTCAGAGATACGCAGTATTTT. It translates to CASDTSSGVRDTQYF.